This T cell receptor (beta chain) was captured by sequencing in a study of chemoradiotherapy in HPV16-positive cancers (dated by TCRdb to between 2021 and 2022). With regard to the full study: Functional T-cell assays on cells from two HPV16-positive patients defined candidate HPV-specific T-cell clones and common TCR motifs. Whether T-cell immunity against the HPV oncoproteins E6 and E7 changes during chemoradiotherapy and whether survival is affected by this immunity were examined in the study. Next, the candidate HPV-specific TCRs and motifs were followed in TCR repertoires from around 91 patients with HPV-related cancers. What the study reported, not specific to this receptor: The functional definition of HPV-specific T cells was derived from only two HPV16-positive patients, and the survival association was reported for HPV16-positive patients. Expansion of candidate HPV-specific clones and E7-related TCR motifs was observed in the tumor microenvironment during treatment, whereas no such expansion was observed for non-HPV-specific T cells. Improved recurrence-free survival in HPV16-positive patients was associated with expansion of HPV-responsive T cells during chemoradiotherapy.

The library was generated by the immunoSEQ multiplex PCR assay. In TCRdb, the immuneACCESS table is reduced to in-frame sequences with V and J assigned. These tables do not hold every clone; where another copy was compared, an unresolved V gene accounts for under half, and the others remain unexplained. For this sample the table gives a few thousand clones, of which 80% to 90% were detected only once. The ten most abundant clones make up about 5.5% of the sample. In the germline V gene, CDR1 corresponds to MNHNS and CDR2 to SASEGT. The CDR3 starts with the cysteine, ends with the phenylalanine, and has 15 residues. Kept here is only the CDR3 DNA, which spans 45 bases and is read in frame from base 1. Trimming costs V 5 bases and J 2 bases, and their ends lie 10 bases apart. Repertoires were sampled repeatedly over the course of chemoradiotherapy so that clonal expansion in the tumor microenvironment could be followed.

As for this clone: Its antigen is unknown. Per-nucleotide qualities are absent, and no much larger clonotype sits a single base away.

The origin of this receptor is a human donor with HPV-associated anogenital cancer. In this chain, TRBV6-1 is recombined with TRBJ1-6; D gene: possibly TRBD1, on 6 matching bases. Sequencing was performed on tumor tissue, taken from a patient who underwent chemoradiotherapy. CDR3 protein: CASSSSGAYNSPLHF. The DNA sequence is given as TGTGCCAGCAGTTCTTCAGGGGCCTATAATTCACCCCTCCACTTT.